This passage covers 22 T cell receptor beta chains from one sample sequenced in a study of T cell responses to AZD1222 COVID-19 vaccine. The protocol was immunoSEQ multiplex PCR, while the TCRdb copy is restricted to in-frame clones and leaves out a portion. Among around 180,000 clones listed, just over 90% were seen once. The specimen comprised peripheral blood, sampled on day 0 of AZD1222 vaccination. All receptors come from an adult in good health.

The V gene is TRBV7-2, the J gene TRBJ2-3; 10 bases are a match to TRBD1. This CDR3 is 16 amino acids long. V trimming: 3 bases; J trimming: 3 bases; junction bases outside the gene matches: 6. The V gene's germline CDR1 is SGHTA and CDR2 FQGNSA. CDR3 bases: TGTGCCAGCAGCTTTACTGGACAGGGGGTGACAGATACGCAGTATTTT. This codes for CASSFTGQGVTDTQYF.

This clone has just a few counts. The chain employs TRBV6-5 and TRBJ2-3; D is ambiguous. This CDR3 is 13 amino acids long. V gave up 6 bases and J gave up 1 base, with 8 bases separating them. The germline V gene encodes CDR1 MNHEY and CDR2 SVGAGI. CDR3 sequence reads: CASRDQGTDTQYF. The CDR3 coding sequence is TGTGCCAGCAGAGACCAGGGCACAGATACGCAGTATTTT.

V gene TRBV6-2 or TRBV6-3 combines with J gene TRBJ1-1; D unclear. Germline-derived CDR1 and CDR2 are MNHEY and SVGEGT. Deletions cut 5 bases from V and 4 bases from J, with 5 bases between. The CDR3 spans 11 residues. The CDR3: CASSPSTEAFF. The CDR3 DNA reads TGTGCCAGCAGTCCCTCCACTGAAGCTTTCTTT.

The chain employs TRBV4-3 and TRBJ2-5, with D possibly matching TRBD1 (5 bases). The CDR3 has 16 amino acids. V was trimmed by 0 bases and J by 7 bases, leaving 18 bases between them. Germline CDR1 LGHNA, CDR2 YSLEER. In DNA, the CDR3 is TGCGCCAGCAGCCAAGAGTTAGAAGGGGTGCAGGGGACCCAGTACTTC. Translated: CASSQELEGVQGTQYF.

The chain has TRBV5-6 and TRBJ1-1; tentatively, D is TRBD1 (6 bases). V lost 3 bases and J lost 3, with 12 bases in between. CDR3 length equals 14 residues. The germline gives CDR1 SGHDT, CDR2 YYEEEE. The CDR3 loop reads CASSSTGLDTEAFF. Here the CDR3 DNA reads TGTGCCAGCAGCTCTACAGGGTTAGACACTGAAGCTTTCTTT.

The J gene is TRBJ2-3, the V gene TRBV7-9; D remains ambiguous. Trimming removed 6 bases at V and 6 bases at J, with 16 bases between. This CDR3 is 14 amino acids long. The germline V gene encodes CDR1 SEHNR and CDR2 FQNEAQ (reference sequence). The CDR3 DNA reads TGTGCCAGCAGTCCACGAGCTAACCAGGATACGCAGTATTTT. It is translated as CASSPRANQDTQYF.

J is TRBJ1-2 and V is TRBV29-1; the match to TRBD1 covers 8 bases. V lost 0 bases to trimming and J lost 14 bases; unmatched junction nucleotides: 8. The CDR3 runs to 12 residues. Germline V gene sequence: CDR1 SQVTM, CDR2 ANQGSEA. DNA for the CDR3: TGCAGCGTTGAAGATTCACAGGGGGGACCGACCTTC. Protein product: CSVEDSQGGPTF.

The chain is built from TRBV2 and TRBJ1-2, with 8 bases identical to TRBD1. The CDR3 contains 12 residues. Germline V gene lookup returns CDR1 SNHLY and CDR2 FYNNEI. After removal of 8 bases from V and 5 bases from J, the junction contained 4 bases not matched to a gene. The CDR3 sequence is CASLGQAYGYTF. DNA of the CDR3: TGTGCCAGCCTGGGACAGGCGTATGGCTACACCTTC.

The chain has TRBV11-1 and TRBJ2-3; weak D call: TRBD1 (6 bases). Germline values: CDR1 SGHAT, CDR2 FQDESV (reference sequence). The V end lost 5 bases, the J end lost 4 bases, and 13 bases lay between the germline ends. The CDR3 runs to 14 residues. CDR3 sequence: CASSPLDSSDTQYF. CDR3 in DNA: TGTGCCAGCAGCCCTTTGGACAGTTCAGATACGCAGTATTTT.

The chain employs TRBV18 and TRBJ1-4, with D perhaps TRBD1 (5 bases). Per the germline V gene, CDR1 is KGHSH and CDR2 is LQKENI. This CDR3 spans 15 amino acids. The germline V and J ends were trimmed by 1 base and 0 bases, with 6 bases remaining between them. CDR3 in amino acids: CASSPRGSTNEKLFF. In nucleotides, the CDR3 is TGTGCCAGCTCACCACGGGGGTCAACTAATGAAAAACTGTTTTTT.

The chain combines TRBV7-3 with TRBJ2-2; maybe TRBD2 (6 bases). In germline, CDR1 is SGHTA, CDR2 FQGTGA. CDR3 length: 16 amino acids. V was shortened by 2 bases and J by 1 base, with 11 bases between the two germline ends. CDR3 residues: CASSLLAGGNTGELFF. CDR3 DNA: TGTGCCAGCAGCTTATTGGCCGGGGGGAACACCGGGGAGCTGTTTTTT. The full variable domain, its missing parts supplied by reference TRBV7-3 and TRBJ2-2, is GAGVSQTPSNKVTEKGKYVELRCDPISGHTALYWYRQSLGQGPEFLIYFQGTGAADDSGLPNDRFFAVRPEGSVSTLKIQRTERGDSAVYLCASSLLAGGNTGELFFGEGSRLTVL.

The chain recombines TRBV7-8 with TRBJ1-5; 8 positions match TRBD1. The CDR3 has 19 amino acids. Per the germline V gene, CDR1 is SGHVS and CDR2 is FQNEAQ. With 0 bases clipped from V and 5 bases from J, the junction kept 15 bases outside the gene matches. The DNA of the CDR3 is TGTGCCAGCAGCTTAGCGGCCATAGCTAGACAGGGGAGGGATCAGCCCCAGCATTTT. Residues: CASSLAAIARQGRDQPQHF.

V usage is TRBV18 and J usage is TRBJ1-1; 10 bases are a match to TRBD1. Germline V gene lookup returns CDR1 KGHSH and CDR2 LQKENI. V was clipped by 5 bases and J by 5 bases; unmatched bases: 2. The CDR3 loop spans 13 amino acids. The CDR3 reads CASSLDRGTEAFF. The CDR3 DNA reads TGTGCCAGCTCATTGGACAGGGGGACTGAAGCTTTCTTT.

This sequence joins TRBV15 and TRBJ1-2, with unresolved D. The CDR3 consists of 16 residues. The V and J ends lost 1 base and 0 bases respectively, with 12 bases between them. Germline CDR1 and CDR2: LNHNV and YYDKDF (reference sequence). The CDR3 nucleotides read TGTGCCACCAGCAGAGTTCGGGGAGAAGCTAACTATGGCTACACCTTC. Residues: CATSRVRGEANYGYTF.

This rearrangement joins TRBV5-4 to TRBJ2-2; the D gene is possibly TRBD1 (6 bases). This CDR3 region has 15 residues. V lost 5 bases to trimming and J lost 1 base, with 12 bases between them. In germline, CDR1 is SGHNT, CDR2 YYREEE (reference sequence). For the CDR3, the DNA is TGTGCCAGCAGACCGGGGACACAGAACACCGGGGAGCTGTTTTTT. This sequence encodes CASRPGTQNTGELFF.

This chain connects TRBV3-1 (or the pseudogene TRBV3-2) to TRBJ1-2; D not certain. CDR3 size: 11 residues. Trimming took off 6 bases at V and 8 bases at J, with 10 bases between the two ends. CDR1 is LGHDT, CDR2 YNNKEL, per germline (reference sequence). The CDR3 DNA follows: TGTGCCAGCAGAACGGGAGTCGGCTACACCTTC. Translation: CASRTGVGYTF.

This clone has just one count. CDR3 loop: CASSIQTSSGNTIYF. CDR3 bases: TGTGCCAGTAGTATCCAGACAAGCTCTGGAAACACCATATATTTT. This sequence joins TRBV19 and TRBJ1-3; no firm D call. Trimming stripped 3 bases from V and 0 bases from J, with 9 bases between. Germline CDR1 is LNHDA and CDR2 is SQIVND (reference sequence). The CDR3 has 15 amino acids.

The chain has TRBV18 and TRBJ1-5, with a tentative D call TRBD1 (5 bases). CDR1 and CDR2 from the germline V gene are KGHSH and LQKENI. The CDR3 totals 13 residues. Trimming left V 2 bases short and J 7 bases short, with 9 bases between. CDR3 sequence reads: CASSPTRDQPQHF. The CDR3 DNA reads TGTGCCAGCTCACCAACCCGGGACCAGCCCCAGCATTTT.

The chain is built from TRBV2 and TRBJ2-5; 10 positions match TRBD1. The germline V gene encodes CDR1 SNHLY and CDR2 FYNNEI. The CDR3 is made up of 14 amino acids. V shed 4 bases and J 5 bases; nucleotides not matched to a gene: 4. DNA for the CDR3: TGTGCCAGCAGTGGAGACAGGGGGCGCGAGACCCAGTACTTC. Translation: CASSGDRGRETQYF.

The CDR3 nucleotides read TGCGCCAGCAGTCAAACCGGACAGGAACCCTCACCCCTCCACTTT. Translated: CASSQTGQEPSPLHF. The chain combines TRBV23-1 with TRBJ1-6; 7 nucleotides line up with TRBD1. TRBV23-1 belongs to the ORF category, with a function that is uncertain. The junction had 8 bases not matched to a gene; V was cut back by 2 bases and J by 10 bases. The CDR3 is 15 amino acids.

Here the CDR3 reads CASSWGQGNTDTQYF. CDR3 nucleotide sequence: TGTGCCAGCAGCTGGGGACAGGGGAACACAGATACGCAGTATTTT. The chain uses TRBV5-6 and TRBJ2-3; 10 positions agree with TRBD1. Trimming cost V 3 bases and J 2 bases; bases outside gene matches: 3. Germline CDR1 and CDR2: SGHDT and YYEEEE. The CDR3 extends over 15 amino acids.

The chain uses TRBV5-6 and TRBJ1-2; TRBD1 aligns across 7 bases. Trimming at V came to 0 bases and at J to 3 bases, leaving 14 bases not matched to a gene. Germline loops: CDR1 SGHDT, CDR2 YYEEEE. The CDR3 runs to 18 residues. The CDR3 region has the DNA TGTGCCAGCAGCTTGGCCCATATTAGCGTGACAGGGCACTATGGCTACACCTTC. As protein: CASSLAHISVTGHYGYTF. Supplemented by reference TRBV5-6 and TRBJ1-2, the full variable domain reads DAGVTQSPTHLIKTRGQQVTLRCSPKSGHDTVSWYQQALGQGPQFIFQYYEEEERQRGNFPDRFSGHQFPNYSSELNVNALLLGDSALYLCASSLAHISVTGHYGYTFGSGTRLTVV.